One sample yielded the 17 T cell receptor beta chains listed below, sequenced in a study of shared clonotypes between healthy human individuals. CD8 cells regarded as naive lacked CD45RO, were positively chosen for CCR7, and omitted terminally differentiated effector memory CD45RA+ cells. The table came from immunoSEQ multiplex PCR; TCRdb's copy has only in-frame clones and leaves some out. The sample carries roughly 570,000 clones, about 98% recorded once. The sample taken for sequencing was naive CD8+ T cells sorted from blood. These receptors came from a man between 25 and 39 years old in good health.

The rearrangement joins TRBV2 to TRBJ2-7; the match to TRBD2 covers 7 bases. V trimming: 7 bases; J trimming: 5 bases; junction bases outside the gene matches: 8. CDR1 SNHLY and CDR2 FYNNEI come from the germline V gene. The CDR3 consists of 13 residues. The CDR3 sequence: CASIGEGRNEQYF. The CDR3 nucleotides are TGTGCCAGCATCGGGGAGGGCCGAAACGAGCAGTACTTC. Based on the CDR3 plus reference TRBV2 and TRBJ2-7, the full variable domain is EPEVTQTPSHQVTQMGQEVILRCVPISNHLYFYWYRQILGQKVEFLVSFYNNEISEKSEIFDDQFSVERPDGSNFTLKIRSTKLEDSAMYFCASIGEGRNEQYFGPGTRLTVT.

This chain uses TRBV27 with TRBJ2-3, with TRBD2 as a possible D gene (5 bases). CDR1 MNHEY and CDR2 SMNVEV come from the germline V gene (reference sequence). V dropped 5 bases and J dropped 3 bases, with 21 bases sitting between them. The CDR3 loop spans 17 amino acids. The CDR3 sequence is CASSPTQLGPLTDTQYF. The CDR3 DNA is TGTGCCAGCAGTCCAACGCAACTAGGACCCCTGACAGATACGCAGTATTTT.

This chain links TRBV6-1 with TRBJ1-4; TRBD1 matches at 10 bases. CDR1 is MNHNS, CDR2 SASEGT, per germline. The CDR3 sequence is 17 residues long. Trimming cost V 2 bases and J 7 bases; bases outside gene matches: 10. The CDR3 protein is CASSETGQGLTSEKLFF. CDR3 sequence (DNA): TGTGCCAGCAGTGAAACGGGACAGGGGCTCACCAGTGAAAAACTGTTTTTT.

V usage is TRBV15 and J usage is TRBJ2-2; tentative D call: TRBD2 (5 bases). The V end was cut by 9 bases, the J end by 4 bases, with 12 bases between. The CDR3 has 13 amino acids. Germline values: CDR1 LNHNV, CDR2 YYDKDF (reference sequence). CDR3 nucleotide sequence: TGTGCCACTAGAGATGGGAGCACCGGGGAGCTGTTTTTT. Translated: CATRDGSTGELFF.

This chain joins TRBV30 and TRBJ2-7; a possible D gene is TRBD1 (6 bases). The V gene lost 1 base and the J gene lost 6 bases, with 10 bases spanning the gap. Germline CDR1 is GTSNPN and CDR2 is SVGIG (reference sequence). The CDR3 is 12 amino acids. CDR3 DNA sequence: TGTGCCTGGAGTGATGGCAGGGGCGAGCAGTACTTC. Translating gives CAWSDGRGEQYF.

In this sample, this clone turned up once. The CDR3 is CASSSNNNEQFF. The CDR3 nucleotides read TGTGCCAGCAGTTCCAATAACAATGAGCAGTTCTTC. This chain joins TRBV27 and TRBJ2-1; D is unresolved. The germline V and J ends were trimmed by 4 bases and 5 bases, with 6 bases remaining between them. The CDR3 runs 12 residues. Germline-derived CDR1 and CDR2 are MNHEY and SMNVEV (reference sequence).

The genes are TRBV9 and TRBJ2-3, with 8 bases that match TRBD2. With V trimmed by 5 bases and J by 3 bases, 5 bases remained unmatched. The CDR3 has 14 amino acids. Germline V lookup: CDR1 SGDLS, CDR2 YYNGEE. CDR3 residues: CASSGTSPTDTQYF. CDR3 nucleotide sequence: TGTGCCAGCAGTGGGACTAGTCCTACAGATACGCAGTATTTT.

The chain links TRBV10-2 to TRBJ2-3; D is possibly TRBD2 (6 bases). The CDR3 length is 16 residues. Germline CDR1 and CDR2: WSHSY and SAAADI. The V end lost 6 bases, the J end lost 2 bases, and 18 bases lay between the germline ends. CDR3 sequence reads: CASRPLVGGTTDTQYF. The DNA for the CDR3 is TGCGCCAGCAGACCGTTAGTTGGGGGGACCACAGATACGCAGTATTTT.

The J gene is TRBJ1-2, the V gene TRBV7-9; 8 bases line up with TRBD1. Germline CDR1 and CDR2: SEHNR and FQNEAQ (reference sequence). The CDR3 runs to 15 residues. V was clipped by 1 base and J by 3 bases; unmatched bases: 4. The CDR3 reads CASSLGQTGDYGYTF. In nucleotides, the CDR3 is TGTGCCAGCAGCTTAGGGCAGACAGGGGACTATGGCTACACCTTC.

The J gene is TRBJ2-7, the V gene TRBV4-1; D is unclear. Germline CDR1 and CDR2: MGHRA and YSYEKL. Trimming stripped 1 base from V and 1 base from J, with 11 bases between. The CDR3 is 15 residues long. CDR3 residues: CASSQGLKGSYEQYF. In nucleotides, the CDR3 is TGCGCCAGCAGCCAAGGGCTTAAAGGGTCCTACGAGCAGTACTTC.

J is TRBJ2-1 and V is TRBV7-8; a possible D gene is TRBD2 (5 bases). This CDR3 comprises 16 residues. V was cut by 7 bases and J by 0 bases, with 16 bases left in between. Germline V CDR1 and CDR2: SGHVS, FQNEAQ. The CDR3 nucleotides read TGTGCCAGCACGCCCTCGAGGGAAAGCTCCTACAATGAGCAGTTCTTC. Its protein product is CASTPSRESSYNEQFF.

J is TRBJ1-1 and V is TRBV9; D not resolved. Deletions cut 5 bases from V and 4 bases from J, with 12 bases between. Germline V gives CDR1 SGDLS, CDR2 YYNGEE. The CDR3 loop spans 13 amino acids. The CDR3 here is CASRAAPGTEAFF. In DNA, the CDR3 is TGTGCCAGCAGGGCCGCCCCGGGCACTGAAGCTTTCTTT. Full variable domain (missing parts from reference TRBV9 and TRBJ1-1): DSGVTQTPKHLITATGQRVTLRCSPRSGDLSVYWYQQSLDQGLQFLIQYYNGEERAKGNILERFSAQQFPDLHSELNLSSLELGDSALYFCASRAAPGTEAFFGQGTRLTVV.

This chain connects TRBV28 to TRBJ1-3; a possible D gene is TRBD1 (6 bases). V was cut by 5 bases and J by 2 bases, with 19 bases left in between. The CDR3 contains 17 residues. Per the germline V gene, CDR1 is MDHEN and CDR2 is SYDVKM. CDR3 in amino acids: CASSVRDNTHPGNTIYF. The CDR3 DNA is TGTGCCAGCAGTGTCCGGGACAATACTCATCCTGGAAACACCATATATTTT.

CDR3 region: CATQVPEQFF. For the CDR3, the DNA is TGTGCCACGCAGGTCCCTGAGCAGTTCTTC. The chain recombines TRBV5-6 with TRBJ2-1; no clear D. The V gene lost 9 bases and the J gene lost 9 bases, with 10 bases spanning the gap. The length of the CDR3 is 10 residues. The germline CDR1 and CDR2 sequences are SGHDT and YYEEEE.

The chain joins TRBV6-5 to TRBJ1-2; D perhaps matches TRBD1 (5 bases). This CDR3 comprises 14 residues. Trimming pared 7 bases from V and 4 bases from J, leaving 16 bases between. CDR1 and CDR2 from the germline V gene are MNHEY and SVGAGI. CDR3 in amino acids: CASTSSGDGYGYTF. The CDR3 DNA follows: TGTGCCAGCACCTCGTCGGGGGACGGCTATGGCTACACCTTC.

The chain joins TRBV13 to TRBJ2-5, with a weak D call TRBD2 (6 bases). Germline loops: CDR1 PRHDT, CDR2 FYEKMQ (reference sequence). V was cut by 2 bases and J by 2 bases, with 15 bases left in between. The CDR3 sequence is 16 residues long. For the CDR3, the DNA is TGTGCCAGCAGCTTATTGGGAGGTGAAGGTCAAGAGACCCAGTACTTC. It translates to CASSLLGGEGQETQYF.

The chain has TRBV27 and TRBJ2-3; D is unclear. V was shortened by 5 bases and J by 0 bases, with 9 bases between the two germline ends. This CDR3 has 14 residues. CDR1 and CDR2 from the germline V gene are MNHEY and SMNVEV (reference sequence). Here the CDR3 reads CASSPWPSTDTQYF. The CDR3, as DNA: TGTGCCAGCAGTCCGTGGCCGAGCACAGATACGCAGTATTTT.